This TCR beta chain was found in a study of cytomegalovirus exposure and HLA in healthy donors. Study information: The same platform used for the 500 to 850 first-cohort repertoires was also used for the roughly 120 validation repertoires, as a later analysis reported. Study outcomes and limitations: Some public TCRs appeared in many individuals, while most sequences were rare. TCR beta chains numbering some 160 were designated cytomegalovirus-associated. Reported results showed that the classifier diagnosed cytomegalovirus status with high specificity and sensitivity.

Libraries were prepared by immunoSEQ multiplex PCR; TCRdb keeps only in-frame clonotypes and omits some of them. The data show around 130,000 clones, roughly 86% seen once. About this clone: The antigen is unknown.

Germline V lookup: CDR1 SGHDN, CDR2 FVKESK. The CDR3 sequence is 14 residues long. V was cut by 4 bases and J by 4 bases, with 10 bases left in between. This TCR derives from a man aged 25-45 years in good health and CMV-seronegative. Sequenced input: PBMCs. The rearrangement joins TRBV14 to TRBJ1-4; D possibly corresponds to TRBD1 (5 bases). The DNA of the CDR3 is TGTGCCAGCAGCCCAGGGTATAATAATGAAAAACTGTTTTTT. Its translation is CASSPGYNNEKLFF. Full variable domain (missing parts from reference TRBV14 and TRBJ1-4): EAGVTQFPSHSVIEKGQTVTLRCDPISGHDNLYWYRRVMGKEIKFLLHFVKESKQDESGMPNNRFLAERTGGTYSTLKVQPAELEDSGVYFCASSPGYNNEKLFFGSGTQLSVL.